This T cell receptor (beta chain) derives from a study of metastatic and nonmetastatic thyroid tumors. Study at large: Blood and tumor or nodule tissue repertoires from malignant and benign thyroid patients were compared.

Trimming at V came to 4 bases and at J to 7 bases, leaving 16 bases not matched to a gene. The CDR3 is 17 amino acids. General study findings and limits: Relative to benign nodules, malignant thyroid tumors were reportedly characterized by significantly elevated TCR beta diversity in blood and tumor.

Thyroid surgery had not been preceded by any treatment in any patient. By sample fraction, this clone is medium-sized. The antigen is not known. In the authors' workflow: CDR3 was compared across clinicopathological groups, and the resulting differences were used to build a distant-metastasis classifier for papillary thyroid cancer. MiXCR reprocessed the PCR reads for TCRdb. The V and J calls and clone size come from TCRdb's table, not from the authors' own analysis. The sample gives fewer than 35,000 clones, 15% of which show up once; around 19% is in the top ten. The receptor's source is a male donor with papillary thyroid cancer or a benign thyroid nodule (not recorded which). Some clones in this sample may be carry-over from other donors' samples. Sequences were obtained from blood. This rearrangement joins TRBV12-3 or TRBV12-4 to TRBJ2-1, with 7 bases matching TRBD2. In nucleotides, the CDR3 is TGTGCCAGCAGTTCCGCTGGTGGCGGGAGTGCTCTAAATGAGCAGTTCTTC. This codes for CASSSAGGGSALNEQFF.